This T cell receptor (beta chain) was identified in a study of cytomegalovirus exposure and HLA in healthy donors. Across the study: Among fewer than 500 genotyped donors, around 81% fell in the Caucasian-associated ancestry cluster.

Overall study findings and caveats: Most CMV-associated TCR beta chains appeared HLA-restricted in a later analysis.

This clone was counted only a few times. As yet, its antigen is unknown. V lost 4 bases and J lost 0, with 7 bases in between. Germline V CDR1 and CDR2: SGHDN, FVKESK. The CDR3 covers 14 residues. Both 60 Vbeta primers and 13 Jbeta primers went into the PCR. Study processing details: The count from a later analysis was 60 million to 85 million unique TCR beta chains, some 9.9 million of them shared. Generated by immunoSEQ multiplex PCR, the TCRdb table keeps only in-frame clones and is missing some. V, J and clone size are those of that table, while D and trimming were read from the DNA. The sample has about 170,000 clones, about four fifths seen once.

The specimen was PBMCs. This rearrangement joins TRBV14 to TRBJ1-3, with D perhaps matching TRBD1 (6 bases). The sequence came from a male donor in good health and CMV-seronegative. CDR3 amino acids: CASSRQDSGNTIYF. Written as DNA, the CDR3 is TGTGCCAGCAGCCGACAGGACTCTGGAAACACCATATATTTT.